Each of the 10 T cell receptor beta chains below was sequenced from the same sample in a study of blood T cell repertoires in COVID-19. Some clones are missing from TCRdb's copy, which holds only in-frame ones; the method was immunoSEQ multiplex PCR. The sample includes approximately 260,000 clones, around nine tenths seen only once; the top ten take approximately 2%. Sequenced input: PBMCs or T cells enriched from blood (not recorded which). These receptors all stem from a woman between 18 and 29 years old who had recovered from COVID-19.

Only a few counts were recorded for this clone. CDR3 in DNA: TGTGCCAGCAGCCCCGGGCTAGCGGGGGGTCCTCAGTTCTTC. Protein: CASSPGLAGGPQFF. The V and J genes are TRBV7-3 and TRBJ2-1; 11 bases map to TRBD2. The CDR3 has 14 amino acids. J was trimmed by 13 bases and V by 5 bases; bases with no gene match: 10. CDR1 and CDR2 (germline): SGHTA, FQGTGA.

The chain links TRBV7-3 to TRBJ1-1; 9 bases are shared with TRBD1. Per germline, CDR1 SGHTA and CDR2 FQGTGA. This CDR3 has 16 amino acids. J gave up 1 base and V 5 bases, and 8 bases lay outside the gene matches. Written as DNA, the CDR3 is TGTGCCAGCAGCCCTAGGACAGGGGTGGAGAACACTGAAGCTTTCTTT. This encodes CASSPRTGVENTEAFF.

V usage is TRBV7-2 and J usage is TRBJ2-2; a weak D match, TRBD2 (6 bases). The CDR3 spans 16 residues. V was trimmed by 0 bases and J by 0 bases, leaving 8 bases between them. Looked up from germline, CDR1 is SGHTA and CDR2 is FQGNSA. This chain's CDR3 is CASSLARGPNTGELFF. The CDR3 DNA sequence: TGTGCCAGCAGCTTAGCGCGGGGTCCGAACACCGGGGAGCTGTTTTTT.

In DNA, the CDR3 is TGTGCCAGCAGCTCCCGGGACAGGGAAATCTCAGATACGCAGTATTTT. Amino acids: CASSSRDREISDTQYF. V gene TRBV7-9 combines with J gene TRBJ2-3, with 9 bases identical to TRBD1. The CDR3 sequence is 16 residues long. Germline assignment: CDR1 SEHNR and CDR2 FQNEAQ (reference sequence). Losses at the gene ends were 4 bases for V and 4 bases for J; bases not matched to a gene: 9.

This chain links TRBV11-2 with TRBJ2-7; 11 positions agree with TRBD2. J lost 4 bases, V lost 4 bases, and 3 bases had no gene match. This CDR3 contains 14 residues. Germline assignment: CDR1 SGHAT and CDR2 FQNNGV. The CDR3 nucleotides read TGTGCCAGCAGCTCGGGACTAGCGGATTACGAGCAGTACTTC. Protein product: CASSSGLADYEQYF. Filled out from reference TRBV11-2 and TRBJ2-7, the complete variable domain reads EAGVAQSPRYKIIEKRQSVAFWCNPISGHATLYWYQQILGQGPKLLIQFQNNGVVDDSQLPKDRFSAERLKGVDSTLKIQPAKLEDSAVYLCASSSGLADYEQYFGPGTRLTVT.

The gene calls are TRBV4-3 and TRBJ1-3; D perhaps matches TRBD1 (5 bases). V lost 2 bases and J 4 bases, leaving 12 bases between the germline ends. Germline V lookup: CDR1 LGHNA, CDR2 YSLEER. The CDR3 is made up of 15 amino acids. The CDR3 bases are TGCGCCAGCAGCCAATCCCGGTGGGGCGGAAACACCATATATTTT. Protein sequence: CASSQSRWGGNTIYF.

CDR3 amino acids: CASLVGGTDTQYF. Written as DNA, the CDR3 is TGTGCTAGTTTGGTGGGAGGGACAGATACGCAGTATTTT. The gene calls are TRBV12-5 and TRBJ2-3; 7 bases map to TRBD2. This CDR3 has 13 amino acids. Germline-derived CDR1 and CDR2 are LGHNT and FRNRAP. The junction had 5 bases not matched to a gene; V was cut back by 8 bases and J by 3 bases.

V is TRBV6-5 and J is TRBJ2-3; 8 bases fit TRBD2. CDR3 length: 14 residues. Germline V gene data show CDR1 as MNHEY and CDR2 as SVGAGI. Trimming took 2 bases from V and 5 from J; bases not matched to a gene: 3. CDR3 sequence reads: CASSYGAGVDTQYF. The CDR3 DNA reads TGTGCCAGCAGTTACGGAGCGGGGGTAGATACGCAGTATTTT.

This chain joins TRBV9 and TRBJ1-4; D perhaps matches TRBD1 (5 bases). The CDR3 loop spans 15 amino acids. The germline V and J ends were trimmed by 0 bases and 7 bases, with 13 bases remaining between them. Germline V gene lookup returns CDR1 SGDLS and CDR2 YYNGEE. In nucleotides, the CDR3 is TGTGCCAGCAGCGTAGGGGGTCAGGGTGGTGAAAAACTGTTTTTT. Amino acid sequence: CASSVGGQGGEKLFF.

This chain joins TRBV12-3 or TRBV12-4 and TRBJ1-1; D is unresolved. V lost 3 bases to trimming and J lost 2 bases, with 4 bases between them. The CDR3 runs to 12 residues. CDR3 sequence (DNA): TGTGCCAGCAGTTTTTCTAACACTGAAGCTTTCTTT. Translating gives CASSFSNTEAFF.